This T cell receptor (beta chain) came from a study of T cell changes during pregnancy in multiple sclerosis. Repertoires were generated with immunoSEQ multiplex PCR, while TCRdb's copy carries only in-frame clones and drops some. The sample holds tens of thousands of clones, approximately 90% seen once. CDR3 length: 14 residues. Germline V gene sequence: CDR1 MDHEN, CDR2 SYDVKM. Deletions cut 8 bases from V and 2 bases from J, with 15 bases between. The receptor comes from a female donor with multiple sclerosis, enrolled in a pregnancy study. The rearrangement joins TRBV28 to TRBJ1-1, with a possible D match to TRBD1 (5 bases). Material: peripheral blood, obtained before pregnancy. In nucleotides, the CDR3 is TGTGCCAGCCGGGGGGGTACCAGAAACACTGAAGCTTTCTTT. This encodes CASRGGTRNTEAFF. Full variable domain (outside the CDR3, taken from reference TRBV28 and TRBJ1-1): DVKVTQSSRYLVKRTGEKVFLECVQDMDHENMFWYRQDPGLGLRLIYFSYDVKMKEKGDIPEGYSVSREKKERFSLILESASTNQTSMYLCASRGGTRNTEAFFGQGTRLTVV.